The rows below give T cell receptor beta chains drawn from one sample of a study of CD8 T cells in ankylosing spondylitis. TCRdb redid the calling of the 5' RACE reads with MiXCR, one entry per CDR3 protein. The sample has hundreds of thousands of distinct CDR3 sequences; more than 20% are singletons. Source material: blood, either unsorted or a sorted T cell fraction (not recorded which). These TCRs come from a male donor with ankylosing spondylitis or in good health (not recorded which). The CDR3 runs from the conserved cysteine through the conserved F or W. Each record gives: J gene, V gene, D gene, clone size, CDR3 DNA, CDR3 protein. D genes are given only for firm matches. Size values are once, few and many counts, or a class for expanded clones, and some rows have none.

>TRBJ2-7|TRBV12-3/TRBV12-4|.|many
TGTGCCAGCAGTATTGGACAAACATACGAGCAGTACTTC
CASSIGQTYEQYF
>TRBJ2-5|TRBV29-1|.|few
TGCAGCGTTGAGGGGGCTGAAGAGACCCAGTACTTC
CSVEGAEETQYF
>TRBJ2-7|TRBV7-9|.|few
TGTGCCAGCAGCCCGTATGCCTCCTACGAGCAGTACTTC
CASSPYASYEQYF
>TRBJ2-2|TRBV7-9|.|.
TGTGCCAGCAGCTTAGAAACCCTGGTTCGGGAGCTGTTTTTT
CASSLETLVRELFF
>TRBJ2-3|TRBV4-1|TRBD1|once
TGCGCCAGCAGCCAGTGGACAGGGAAAAGCACAGATACGCAGTATTTT
CASSQWTGKSTDTQYF
>TRBJ2-7|TRBV7-9|TRBD2|.
TGTGCCAGCAGCTTAGCTTCTAGCGGGGGTCACGGGCTCGAGCAGTACTTC
CASSLASSGGHGLEQYF
>TRBJ2-2|TRBV11-2|.|few
TGTGCCAGCAGCCAGGAGGAGATGAACAATTGGGTGACCGGGGAGCTGTTTTTT
CASSQEEMNNWVTGELFF
>TRBJ2-5|TRBV5-1|.|.
TGCGCCAGCAGCCCGCGACGGACGGCTCAAGAGACCCAGTACTTC
CASSPRRTAQETQYF
>TRBJ2-7|TRBV20-1|.|few
TGCAGTGCTCCTCGAAGAGACAGCGCCCTTTACGAGCAGTACTTC
CSAPRRDSALYEQYF
>TRBJ2-7|TRBV5-5|.|.
TGTGCCAGCAGCTCTTTAAGAGACTACGAGCAGTACTTC
CASSSLRDYEQYF
>TRBJ2-3|TRBV10-3|.|.
TGTGCCATCAGTGAGTCAGGATATACGCAGTATTTT
CAISESGYTQYF
>TRBJ1-4|TRBV5-6|.|.
TGTGCCAGCAGTACCCTCCCCGGGACGCCGCACGAAAAACTGTTTTTT
CASSTLPGTPHEKLFF
>TRBJ2-5|TRBV7-9|.|.
TGTGCCAGCAGTCCCCCGAGGGGCCGAGAGACCCAGTACTTC
CASSPPRGRETQYF
>TRBJ2-7|TRBV7-4|TRBD1|few
TGTGCCAGCAGCGTCCGGGACAGGACCTACGAGCAGTACTTC
CASSVRDRTYEQYF
>TRBJ2-7|TRBV27|TRBD1|.
TGTGCCACCCAGACAGGGGGAGACATCTACGAGCAGTACTTC
CATQTGGDIYEQYF
>TRBJ2-5|TRBV6-1|.|.
TGTGCCACCCGGGACGGAGACCAAGAGACCCAGTACTTC
CATRDGDQETQYF
>TRBJ1-1|TRBV6-5|.|.
TGTGCCAGCAGTTACATATCCAAGGACACTGAAGCTTTCTTT
CASSYISKDTEAFF
>TRBJ2-1|TRBV10-3|.|few
TGTGCCATCAGTAGGGAGATGCGCTCCTACAATGAGCAGTTCTTC
CAISREMRSYNEQFF
>TRBJ2-1|TRBV9|.|.
TGTGCCAGCAGCCCGGGACCGATGGGATACAATGAGCAGTTCTTC
CASSPGPMGYNEQFF
>TRBJ1-4|TRBV12-3/TRBV12-4|.|.
TGTGCCAGCAGTTCCTACAGGGCAACTAATGAAAAACTGTTTTTT
CASSSYRATNEKLFF
>TRBJ1-1|TRBV29-1|.|.
TGCAGCGTTGAAACCCCCGGGACGGAGTCGGGCACTGAAGCTTTCTTT
CSVETPGTESGTEAFF
>TRBJ2-7|TRBV3-1|TRBD1|few
TGTGCCAGCAGCCAGTTAACAGGGGATCCCATCTACGAGCAGTACTTC
CASSQLTGDPIYEQYF
>TRBJ2-1|TRBV12-3/TRBV12-4|TRBD1|.
TGTGCCAGCAGTCCGGGGACAGTCCTCTACAATGAGCAGTTCTTC
CASSPGTVLYNEQFF
>TRBJ2-7|TRBV12-3/TRBV12-4|.|.
TGTGCCAGCAGTTTATATGCGATCTACGAGCAGTACTTC
CASSLYAIYEQYF
>TRBJ2-2|TRBV28|TRBD1|.
TGTGCCAGCACCGTGACAGGGGTGGGCGGGGAGCTGTTTTTT
CASTVTGVGGELFF
>TRBJ2-2|TRBV9|.|.
TGTGCCAGCAGCGTAGGCGGTTCTTACACCGGGGAGCTGTTTTTT
CASSVGGSYTGELFF